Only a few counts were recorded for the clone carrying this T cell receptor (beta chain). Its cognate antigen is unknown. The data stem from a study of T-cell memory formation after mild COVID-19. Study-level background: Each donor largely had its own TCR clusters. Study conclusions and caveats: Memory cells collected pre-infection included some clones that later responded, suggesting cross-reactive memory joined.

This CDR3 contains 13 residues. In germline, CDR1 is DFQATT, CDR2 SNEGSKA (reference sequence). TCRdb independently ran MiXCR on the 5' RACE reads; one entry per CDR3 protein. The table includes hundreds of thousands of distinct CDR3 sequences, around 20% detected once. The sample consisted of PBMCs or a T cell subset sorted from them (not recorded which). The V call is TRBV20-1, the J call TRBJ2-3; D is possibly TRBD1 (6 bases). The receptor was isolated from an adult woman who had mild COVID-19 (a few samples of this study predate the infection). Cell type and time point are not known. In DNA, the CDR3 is TGCAGCGCTTGTGGGGGCCCCCCAGATACGCAGTATTTT. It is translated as CSACGGPPDTQYF.